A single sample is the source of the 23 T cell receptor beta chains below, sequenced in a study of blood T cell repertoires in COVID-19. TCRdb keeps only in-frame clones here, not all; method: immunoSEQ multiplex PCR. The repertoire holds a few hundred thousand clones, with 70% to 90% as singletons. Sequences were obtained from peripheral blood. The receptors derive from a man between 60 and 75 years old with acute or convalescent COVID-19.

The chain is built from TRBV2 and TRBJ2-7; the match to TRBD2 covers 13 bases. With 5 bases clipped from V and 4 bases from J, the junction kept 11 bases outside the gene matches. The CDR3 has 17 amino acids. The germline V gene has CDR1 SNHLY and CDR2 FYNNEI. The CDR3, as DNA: TGTGCCAGCAGTCCTCAGGGACTAGCGGGGACCGTTTACGAGCAGTACTTC. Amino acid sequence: CASSPQGLAGTVYEQYF.

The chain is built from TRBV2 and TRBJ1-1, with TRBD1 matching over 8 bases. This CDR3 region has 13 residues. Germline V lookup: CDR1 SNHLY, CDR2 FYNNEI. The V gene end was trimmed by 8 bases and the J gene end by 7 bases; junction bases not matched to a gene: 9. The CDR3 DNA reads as TGTGCCAGCTGGGACAGGCAGAACCTTGAAGCTTTCTTT. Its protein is CASWDRQNLEAFF.

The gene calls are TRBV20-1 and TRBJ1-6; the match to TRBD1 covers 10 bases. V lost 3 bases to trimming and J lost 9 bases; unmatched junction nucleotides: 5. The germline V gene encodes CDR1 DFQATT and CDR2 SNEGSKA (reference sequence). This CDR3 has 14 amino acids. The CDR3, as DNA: TGCAGTGCTAGTAGGGGACAGGGGAGTTCACCCCTCCACTTT. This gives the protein CSASRGQGSSPLHF.

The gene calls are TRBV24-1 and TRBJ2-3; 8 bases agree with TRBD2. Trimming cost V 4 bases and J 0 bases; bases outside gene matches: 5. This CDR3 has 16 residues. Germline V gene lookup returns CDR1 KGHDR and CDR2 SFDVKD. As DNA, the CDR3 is TGTGCCACCAGTGAGCCTTCTAGCGGGAGCACAGATACGCAGTATTTT. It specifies CATSEPSSGSTDTQYF.

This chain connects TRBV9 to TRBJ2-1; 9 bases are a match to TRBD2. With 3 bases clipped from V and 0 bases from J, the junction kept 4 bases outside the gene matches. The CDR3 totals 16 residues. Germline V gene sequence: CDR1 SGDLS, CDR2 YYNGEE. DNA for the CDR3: TGTGCCAGCAGCGGTAGCGGGGGCCACTCCTACAATGAGCAGTTCTTC. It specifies CASSGSGGHSYNEQFF.

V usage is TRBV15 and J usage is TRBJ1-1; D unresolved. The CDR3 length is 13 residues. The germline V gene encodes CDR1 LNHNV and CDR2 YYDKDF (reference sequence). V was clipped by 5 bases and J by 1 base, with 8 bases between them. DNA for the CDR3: TGTGCCACCAGCCAGTCACGGAACACTGAAGCTTTCTTT. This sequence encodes CATSQSRNTEAFF.

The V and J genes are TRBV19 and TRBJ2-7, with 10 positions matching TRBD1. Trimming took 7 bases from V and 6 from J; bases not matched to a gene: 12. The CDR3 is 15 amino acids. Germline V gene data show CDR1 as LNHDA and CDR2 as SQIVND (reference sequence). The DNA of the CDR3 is TGTGCCAGTAAGGGGTCGGGGACAGGGGCACGCGAGCAGTACTTC. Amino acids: CASKGSGTGAREQYF.

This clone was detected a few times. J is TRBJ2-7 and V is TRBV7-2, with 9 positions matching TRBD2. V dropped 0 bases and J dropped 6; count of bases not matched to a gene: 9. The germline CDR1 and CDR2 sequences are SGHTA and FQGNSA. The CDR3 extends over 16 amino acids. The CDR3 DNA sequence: TGTGCCAGCAGCTTAGCAGCGGGGGGATGGTATGGCGAGCAGTACTTC. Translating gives CASSLAAGGWYGEQYF.

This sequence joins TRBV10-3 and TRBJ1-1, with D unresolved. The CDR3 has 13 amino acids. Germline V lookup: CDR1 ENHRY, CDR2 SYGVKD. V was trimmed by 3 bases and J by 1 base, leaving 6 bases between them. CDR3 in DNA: TGTGCCATCAGTGACAACGGGAACACTGAAGCTTTCTTT. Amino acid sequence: CAISDNGNTEAFF.

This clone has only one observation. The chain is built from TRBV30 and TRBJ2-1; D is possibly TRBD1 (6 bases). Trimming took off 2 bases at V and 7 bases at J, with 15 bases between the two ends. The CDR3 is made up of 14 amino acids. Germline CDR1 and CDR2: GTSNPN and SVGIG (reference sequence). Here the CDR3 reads CAWSLVGARNEQFF. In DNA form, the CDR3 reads TGTGCCTGGAGTCTTGTGGGGGCTCGGAATGAGCAGTTCTTC.

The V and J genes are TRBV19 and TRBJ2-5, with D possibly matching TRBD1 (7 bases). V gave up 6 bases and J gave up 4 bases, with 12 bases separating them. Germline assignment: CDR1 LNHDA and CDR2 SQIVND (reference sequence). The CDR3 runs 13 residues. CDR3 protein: CASRRQGGETQYF. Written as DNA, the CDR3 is TGTGCCAGTAGGCGACAGGGAGGAGAGACCCAGTACTTC. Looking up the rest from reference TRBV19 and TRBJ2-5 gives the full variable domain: DGGITQSPKYLFRKEGQNVTLSCEQNLNHDAMYWYRQDPGQGLRLIYYSQIVNDFQKGDIAEGYSVSREKKESFPLTVTSAQKNPTAFYLCASRRQGGETQYFGPGTRLLVL.

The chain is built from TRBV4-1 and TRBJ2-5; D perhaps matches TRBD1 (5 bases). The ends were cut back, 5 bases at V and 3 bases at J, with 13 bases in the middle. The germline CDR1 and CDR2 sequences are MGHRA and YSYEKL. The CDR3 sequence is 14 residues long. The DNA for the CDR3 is TGCGCCAGCAGCAGGCCAGGGTCTGAAGAGACCCAGTACTTC. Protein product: CASSRPGSEETQYF.

The CDR3 protein is CASSFGTSGGALTDTQYF. CDR3 DNA sequence: TGTGCCAGCAGCTTCGGGACTAGCGGGGGGGCGTTGACAGATACGCAGTATTTT. The V gene is TRBV21-1, the J gene TRBJ2-3; TRBD2 is the table's D call and was not checked against the DNA. TRBV21-1 corresponds to a pseudogene. CDR3 size: 18 residues.

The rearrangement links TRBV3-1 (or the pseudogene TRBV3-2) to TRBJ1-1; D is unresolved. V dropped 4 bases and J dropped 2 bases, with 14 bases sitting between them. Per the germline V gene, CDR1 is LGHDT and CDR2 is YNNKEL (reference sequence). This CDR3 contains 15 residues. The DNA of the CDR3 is TGTGCCAGCAGCCTCGGGTCACGGGTAAACACTGAAGCTTTCTTT. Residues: CASSLGSRVNTEAFF.

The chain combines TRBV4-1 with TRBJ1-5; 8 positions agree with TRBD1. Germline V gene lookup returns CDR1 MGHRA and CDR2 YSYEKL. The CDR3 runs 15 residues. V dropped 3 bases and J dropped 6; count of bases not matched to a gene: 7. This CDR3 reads CASSQGGQGVQPQHF. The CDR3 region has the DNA TGCGCCAGCAGCCAGGGCGGACAGGGCGTTCAGCCCCAGCATTTT.

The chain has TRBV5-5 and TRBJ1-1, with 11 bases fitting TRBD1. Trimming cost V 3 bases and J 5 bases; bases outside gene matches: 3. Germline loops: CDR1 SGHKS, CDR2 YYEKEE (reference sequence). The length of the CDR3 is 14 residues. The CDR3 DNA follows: TGTGCCAGCAGCTGGGGACAGGGGGTGACTGAAGCTTTCTTT. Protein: CASSWGQGVTEAFF.

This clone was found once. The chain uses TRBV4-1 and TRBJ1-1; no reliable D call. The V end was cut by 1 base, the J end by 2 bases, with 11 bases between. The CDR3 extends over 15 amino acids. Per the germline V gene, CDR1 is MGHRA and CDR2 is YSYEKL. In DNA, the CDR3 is TGCGCCAGCAGCCAAGCCGGGAAGTCCAACACTGAAGCTTTCTTT. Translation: CASSQAGKSNTEAFF.

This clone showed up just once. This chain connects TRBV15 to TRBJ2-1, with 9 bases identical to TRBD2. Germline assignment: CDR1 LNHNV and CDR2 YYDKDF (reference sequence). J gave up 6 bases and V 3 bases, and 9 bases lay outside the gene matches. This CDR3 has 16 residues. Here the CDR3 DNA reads TGTGCCACCAGCAGCTTCGCGGGGGGGACGCTCAATGAGCAGTTCTTC. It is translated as CATSSFAGGTLNEQFF.

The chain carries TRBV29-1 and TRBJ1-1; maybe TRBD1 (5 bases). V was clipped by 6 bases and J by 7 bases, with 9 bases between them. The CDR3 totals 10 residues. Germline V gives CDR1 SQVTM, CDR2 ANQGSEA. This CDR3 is CSVTTVEAFF. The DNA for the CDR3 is TGCAGCGTAACGACAGTTGAAGCTTTCTTT.

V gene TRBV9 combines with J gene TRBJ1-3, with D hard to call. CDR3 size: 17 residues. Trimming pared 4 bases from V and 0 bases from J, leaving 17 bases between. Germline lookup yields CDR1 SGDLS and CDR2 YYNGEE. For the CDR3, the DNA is TGTGCCAGCAGCCCCCTCAAGTTCACGGGCTCTGGAAACACCATATATTTT. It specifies CASSPLKFTGSGNTIYF.

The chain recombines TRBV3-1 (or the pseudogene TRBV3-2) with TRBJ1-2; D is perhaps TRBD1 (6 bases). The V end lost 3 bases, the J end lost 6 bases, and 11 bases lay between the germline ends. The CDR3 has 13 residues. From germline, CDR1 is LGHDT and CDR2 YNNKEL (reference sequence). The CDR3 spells CASSHRGGDGYTF. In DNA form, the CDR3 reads TGTGCCAGCAGCCACAGGGGTGGGGATGGCTACACCTTC.

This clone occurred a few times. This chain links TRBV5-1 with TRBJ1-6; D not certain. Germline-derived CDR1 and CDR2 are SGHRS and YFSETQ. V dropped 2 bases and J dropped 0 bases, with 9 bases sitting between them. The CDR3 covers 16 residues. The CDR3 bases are TGCGCCAGCAGCTTACAGACGAGCTCCTATAATTCACCCCTCCACTTT. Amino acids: CASSLQTSSYNSPLHF.

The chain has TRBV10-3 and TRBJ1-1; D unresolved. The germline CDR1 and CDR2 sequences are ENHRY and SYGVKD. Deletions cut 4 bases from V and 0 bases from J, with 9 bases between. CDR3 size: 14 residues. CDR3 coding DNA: TGTGCCATCAGTGGCCTCGACATGAACACTGAAGCTTTCTTT. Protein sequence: CAISGLDMNTEAFF.